This T cell receptor (beta chain) was captured in a study of T cell repertoires in cytomegalovirus infection. Study conclusions and caveats: CMV-specific TCR beta clonotypes restricted by HLA-C dominated the ex vivo response. Totalled public TCR beta family frequency picked out people who carried CMV plus the relevant HLA.

TCRdb re-called the reads through MiXCR, storing one row per CDR3 protein. The repertoire holds roughly 160,000 distinct CDR3 sequences, about 20% seen once, with 25% in the top ten. Germline CDR1 reads SEHNR; CDR2 reads FQNEAQ (reference sequence). The CDR3 sequence is 14 residues long. V shed 8 bases and J shed 2 bases, with 15 bases lying between them. With respect to this clonotype: Its matching antigen is unknown.

This specimen was CD8+ T cells from cultured PBMCs, taken from culture after CMV antigen stimulation. This TCR derives from a human donor in good health (CMV status not recorded). Some clones in this sample may be carry-over from other donors' samples. V and J are TRBV7-9 and TRBJ1-2; D is uncertain. DNA for the CDR3: TGTGCCAGCTTCTCCTCAGACGGGAACTATGGCTACACCTTC. Translation: CASFSSDGNYGYTF.